The rows below give T cell receptor beta chains drawn from one sample of a study of cytomegalovirus exposure and HLA in healthy donors. Assay: immunoSEQ multiplex PCR; the TCRdb copy retains only in-frame clones and omits some. The sample yields about 160,000 clones, roughly 70% seen once. The sequenced sample consisted of PBMCs. These receptors were taken from a woman between 50 and 59 years old in good health and CMV-seropositive. Each CDR3 is given with its conserved first and last residue. Each record gives: J gene, D gene, V gene, clone size, CDR3 protein, CDR3 DNA. The D gene is left open where the match is weak. A row's size may be missing; if present it is once, few, many or a size class.

j_call: TRBJ1-5; d_call: -; v_call: TRBV18; clone_size: -; cdr3_aa: CASSPGMTTAQPQHF; cdr3_nt: TGTGCCAGCTCACCAGGCATGACTACAGCGCAGCCCCAGCATTTT
j_call: TRBJ1-1; d_call: TRBD1; v_call: TRBV5-1; clone_size: -; cdr3_aa: CASSSQGGNTEAFF; cdr3_nt: TGCGCCAGCAGCTCCCAGGGGGGGAACACTGAAGCTTTCTTT
j_call: TRBJ1-2; d_call: -; v_call: TRBV18; clone_size: -; cdr3_aa: CASSPYGDGYTF; cdr3_nt: TGTGCCAGCTCACCCTACGGGGATGGCTACACCTTC
j_call: TRBJ1-6; d_call: -; v_call: TRBV28; clone_size: -; cdr3_aa: CASSLAGQLGNSPLHF; cdr3_nt: TGTGCCAGCAGTTTAGCCGGACAGCTAGGTAATTCACCCCTCCACTTT
j_call: TRBJ2-5; d_call: TRBD2; v_call: TRBV19; clone_size: -; cdr3_aa: CATAGGAGRQETQYF; cdr3_nt: TGTGCCACCGCCGGTGGAGCGGGAAGGCAAGAGACCCAGTACTTC
j_call: TRBJ1-4; d_call: -; v_call: TRBV7-9; clone_size: -; cdr3_aa: CASSSGQEKEKLFF; cdr3_nt: TGTGCCAGCAGCTCGGGACAAGAAAAAGAAAAACTGTTTTTT
j_call: TRBJ1-4; d_call: TRBD1; v_call: TRBV15; clone_size: few; cdr3_aa: CATSRETGATNEKLFF; cdr3_nt: TGTGCCACCAGCAGAGAAACAGGGGCAACTAATGAAAAACTGTTTTTT
j_call: TRBJ1-2; d_call: -; v_call: TRBV30; clone_size: once; cdr3_aa: CAWSPQGYGYTF; cdr3_nt: TGTGCCTGGAGCCCCCAGGGTTATGGCTACACCTTC
j_call: TRBJ2-5; d_call: TRBD2; v_call: TRBV10-3; clone_size: few; cdr3_aa: CAISGRLAGGGETQYF; cdr3_nt: TGTGCCATCAGTGGGCGACTAGCGGGGGGAGGGGAGACCCAGTACTTC
j_call: TRBJ1-5; d_call: -; v_call: TRBV19; clone_size: -; cdr3_aa: CASSMIGDQPQHF; cdr3_nt: TGTGCCAGTAGTATGATCGGGGATCAGCCCCAGCATTTT
j_call: TRBJ1-5; d_call: -; v_call: TRBV10-3; clone_size: -; cdr3_aa: CAISEPYQPQHF; cdr3_nt: TGTGCCATCAGTGAGCCATATCAGCCCCAGCATTTT
j_call: TRBJ2-7; d_call: TRBD1; v_call: TRBV5-1; clone_size: -; cdr3_aa: CASGTGTGTYEQYF; cdr3_nt: TGCGCCAGCGGAACCGGGACAGGAACCTACGAGCAGTACTTC
j_call: TRBJ2-3; d_call: TRBD2; v_call: TRBV11-2; clone_size: few; cdr3_aa: CASSQGASGRSTDTQYF; cdr3_nt: TGTGCCAGCAGCCAAGGTGCTAGCGGGCGTTCCACAGATACGCAGTATTTT
j_call: TRBJ2-1; d_call: -; v_call: TRBV6-1; clone_size: -; cdr3_aa: CASRFVGGEQFF; cdr3_nt: TGTGCCAGCAGATTCGTCGGGGGAGAGCAGTTCTTC
j_call: TRBJ2-2; d_call: -; v_call: TRBV5-4; clone_size: -; cdr3_aa: CASNPGQGILGDGELFF; cdr3_nt: TGTGCCAGCAACCCGGGGCAGGGGATCCTAGGTGACGGGGAGCTGTTTTTT
j_call: TRBJ2-7; d_call: TRBD1; v_call: TRBV11-2; clone_size: -; cdr3_aa: CASRTGTGTYEQYF; cdr3_nt: TGTGCCAGCAGAACCGGGACAGGGACCTACGAGCAGTACTTC
j_call: TRBJ1-2; d_call: -; v_call: TRBV11-2; clone_size: -; cdr3_aa: CASSLGWQDGYTF; cdr3_nt: TGTGCCAGCAGCTTAGGCTGGCAGGATGGCTACACCTTC
j_call: TRBJ2-3; d_call: TRBD2; v_call: TRBV9; clone_size: -; cdr3_aa: CASSRGLAGEGTDTQYF; cdr3_nt: TGTGCCAGCAGCAGGGGACTAGCGGGGGAAGGCACAGATACGCAGTATTTT
j_call: TRBJ2-5; d_call: -; v_call: TRBV19; clone_size: -; cdr3_aa: CASSTSIQETQYF; cdr3_nt: TGTGCCAGTAGTACTTCAATTCAGGAGACCCAGTACTTC
j_call: TRBJ2-2; d_call: -; v_call: TRBV2; clone_size: -; cdr3_aa: CASSDYRVPTGELFF; cdr3_nt: TGTGCCAGCAGTGATTACAGGGTCCCCACCGGGGAGCTGTTTTTT
j_call: TRBJ2-5; d_call: TRBD1; v_call: TRBV5-1; clone_size: -; cdr3_aa: CASSPQQGSQETQYF; cdr3_nt: TGCGCCAGCAGCCCCCAACAGGGGTCCCAAGAGACCCAGTACTTC
j_call: TRBJ2-2; d_call: -; v_call: TRBV4-1; clone_size: -; cdr3_aa: CASSQSHSGNTGELFF; cdr3_nt: TGCGCCAGCAGCCAAAGTCATAGCGGGAACACCGGGGAGCTGTTTTTT
j_call: TRBJ2-7; d_call: -; v_call: TRBV6-5; clone_size: -; cdr3_aa: CASSYSGEGVEQYF; cdr3_nt: TGTGCCAGCAGTTACTCGGGGGAGGGGGTGGAGCAGTACTTC
j_call: TRBJ1-1; d_call: -; v_call: TRBV6-1; clone_size: few; cdr3_aa: CASSEGWANTEAFF; cdr3_nt: TGTGCCAGCAGTGAAGGGTGGGCCAACACTGAAGCTTTCTTT
j_call: TRBJ2-6; d_call: -; v_call: TRBV7-8; clone_size: few; cdr3_aa: CASSPGGLASGANVLTF; cdr3_nt: TGTGCCAGCAGCCCCGGGGGTCTTGCCTCTGGGGCCAACGTCCTGACTTTC
j_call: TRBJ2-1; d_call: TRBD2; v_call: TRBV29-1; clone_size: few; cdr3_aa: CSVEGVSGGDSSYNEQFF; cdr3_nt: TGCAGCGTTGAAGGTGTTAGCGGGGGCGATAGCTCCTACAATGAGCAGTTCTTC
j_call: TRBJ1-1; d_call: -; v_call: TRBV30; clone_size: -; cdr3_aa: CAWRIGQGWMNTEAFF; cdr3_nt: TGTGCCTGGCGAATTGGGCAGGGCTGGATGAACACTGAAGCTTTCTTT
j_call: TRBJ1-1; d_call: -; v_call: TRBV5-8; clone_size: few; cdr3_aa: CASSVRGGRDTEAFF; cdr3_nt: TGTGCCAGCAGCGTTCGTGGGGGGAGAGACACTGAAGCTTTCTTT
j_call: TRBJ1-1; d_call: TRBD1; v_call: TRBV18; clone_size: -; cdr3_aa: CASSSRQGRNTEAFF; cdr3_nt: TGTGCCAGCTCATCCAGACAGGGGAGGAACACTGAAGCTTTCTTT
j_call: TRBJ2-7; d_call: -; v_call: TRBV6-6; clone_size: -; cdr3_aa: CASSYSRKTYEQYF; cdr3_nt: TGTGCCAGCAGTTACTCGCGCAAGACCTACGAGCAGTACTTC
j_call: TRBJ2-2; d_call: TRBD2; v_call: TRBV30; clone_size: -; cdr3_aa: CAWSVLAGAPTGELFF; cdr3_nt: TGTGCCTGGAGTGTGTTAGCGGGGGCCCCCACCGGGGAGCTGTTTTTT
j_call: TRBJ1-1; d_call: -; v_call: TRBV5-1; clone_size: -; cdr3_aa: CASSWGPVKSNEAFF; cdr3_nt: TGCGCCAGCTCCTGGGGGCCAGTTAAATCCAATGAAGCTTTCTTT
j_call: TRBJ1-2; d_call: TRBD1; v_call: TRBV19; clone_size: -; cdr3_aa: CASSIRDRVNYGYTF; cdr3_nt: TGTGCCAGTAGTATACGGGACAGGGTCAACTATGGCTACACCTTC
j_call: TRBJ2-2; d_call: TRBD1; v_call: TRBV14; clone_size: few; cdr3_aa: CASSQGTGTDNTGELFF; cdr3_nt: TGTGCCAGCAGCCAAGGTACCGGGACAGATAACACCGGGGAGCTGTTTTTT
j_call: TRBJ1-3; d_call: -; v_call: TRBV2; clone_size: -; cdr3_aa: CASSSDSRGNTIYF; cdr3_nt: TGTGCCAGCAGTTCGGACAGCCGTGGAAACACCATATATTTT
j_call: TRBJ1-2; d_call: -; v_call: TRBV2; clone_size: -; cdr3_aa: CASPRGGRDQGYTF; cdr3_nt: TGTGCCAGTCCGAGGGGGGGGCGAGATCAAGGCTACACCTTC
j_call: TRBJ2-4; d_call: -; v_call: TRBV19; clone_size: -; cdr3_aa: CASSAGRAKNIQYF; cdr3_nt: TGTGCCAGTAGTGCCGGGAGAGCCAAAAACATTCAGTACTTC
j_call: TRBJ1-5; d_call: -; v_call: TRBV18; clone_size: -; cdr3_aa: CASSPQPGPQHF; cdr3_nt: TGTGCCAGCTCCCCTCAGCCGGGGCCCCAGCATTTT
j_call: TRBJ1-1; d_call: TRBD1; v_call: TRBV7-9; clone_size: -; cdr3_aa: CASSNRGFGEAFF; cdr3_nt: TGTGCCAGCAGCAACAGGGGGTTCGGTGAAGCTTTCTTT
j_call: TRBJ2-1; d_call: TRBD2; v_call: TRBV12-5; clone_size: few; cdr3_aa: CASGLLLAGDNEQFF; cdr3_nt: TGTGCTAGTGGTTTGTTACTAGCGGGGGACAATGAGCAGTTCTTC
j_call: TRBJ1-1; d_call: -; v_call: TRBV7-9; clone_size: -; cdr3_aa: CASSFLLLGDANTEAFF; cdr3_nt: TGTGCCAGCAGCTTTCTCTTATTGGGAGACGCAAACACTGAAGCTTTCTTT
j_call: TRBJ1-6; d_call: -; v_call: TRBV7-8; clone_size: -; cdr3_aa: CASSLAGVGGTNSPLHF; cdr3_nt: TGTGCCAGCAGCCTAGCTGGGGTGGGGGGTACTAATTCACCCCTCCACTTT
j_call: TRBJ1-2; d_call: -; v_call: TRBV11-1; clone_size: -; cdr3_aa: CASSSGGYGYTF; cdr3_nt: TGTGCCAGCAGCTCTGGCGGCTATGGCTACACCTTC
j_call: TRBJ2-7; d_call: TRBD1; v_call: TRBV5-6; clone_size: -; cdr3_aa: CASSLRVGQGAGEQYF; cdr3_nt: TGTGCCAGCAGCTTGAGGGTTGGACAGGGGGCTGGCGAGCAGTACTTC
j_call: TRBJ1-3; d_call: -; v_call: TRBV6-6; clone_size: -; cdr3_aa: CASSSPSGNTIYF; cdr3_nt: TGTGCCAGCTCGTCCCCGTCCGGAAACACCATATATTTT
j_call: TRBJ1-4; d_call: TRBD1; v_call: TRBV7-9; clone_size: -; cdr3_aa: CASSLGQGGEKLFF; cdr3_nt: TGTGCCAGCAGCCTAGGACAGGGTGGTGAAAAACTGTTTTTT